The 29 T cell receptor beta chains reported below all come from one sample, sequenced in a study of blood T cell repertoires in COVID-19. The data were produced by immunoSEQ multiplex PCR, yet TCRdb's version contains in-frame clones alone and is incomplete. The table has almost 50,000 clones, roughly 85% seen once. Source material: peripheral blood. The origin of the receptors is a man between 65 and 79 years old with acute or convalescent COVID-19.

The V call is TRBV7-2, the J call TRBJ1-5; D may be TRBD1 (5 bases). The CDR3 consists of 14 residues. V lost 1 base, J lost 10 bases, and 14 bases lay in between. Germline loops: CDR1 SGHTA, CDR2 FQGNSA. This chain's CDR3 is CASSLVGTEQPQHF. CDR3 coding DNA: TGTGCCAGCAGCTTAGTAGGGACTGAACAACCCCAGCATTTT.

The sample holds a few counts of this clone. The gene calls are TRBV6-5 and TRBJ1-2; D may be TRBD1 (6 bases). Per germline, CDR1 MNHEY and CDR2 SVGAGI. The V and J ends lost 6 bases and 2 bases respectively, with 10 bases between them. The CDR3 has 13 amino acids. The CDR3 here is CASRLDRNYGYTF. DNA of the CDR3: TGTGCCAGCAGACTAGACAGGAACTATGGCTACACCTTC.

In DNA form, the CDR3 reads TGTGCCTGGAGTGGGCAGGGGGGCTACACCTTC. It is translated as CAWSGQGGYTF. The chain links TRBV30 to TRBJ1-2, with D possibly being TRBD1 (6 bases). Trimming pared 1 base from V and 8 bases from J, leaving 8 bases between. The length of the CDR3 is 11 residues. CDR1 is GTSNPN and CDR2 is SVGIG in the germline V gene (reference sequence).

The gene calls are TRBV11-2 and TRBJ2-5, with 9 nucleotides matching TRBD2. Per the germline V gene, CDR1 is SGHAT and CDR2 is FQNNGV. Trimming took 3 bases from V and 2 from J; bases not matched to a gene: 4. This CDR3 comprises 15 residues. CDR3 in amino acids: CASSFSGSFQETQYF. In nucleotides, the CDR3 is TGTGCCAGCAGCTTTAGCGGGAGCTTTCAAGAGACCCAGTACTTC.

The J gene is TRBJ2-3, the V gene TRBV28; a possible D gene is TRBD2 (6 bases). Germline V CDR1 and CDR2: MDHEN, SYDVKM. V dropped 2 bases and J dropped 5 bases, with 14 bases sitting between them. The CDR3 is made up of 15 amino acids. Written as DNA, the CDR3 is TGTGCCAGCAGTTTACCCCTACCGGGGGTAGATACGCAGTATTTT. Amino acids: CASSLPLPGVDTQYF.

The chain joins TRBV9 to TRBJ1-1; D might be TRBD1 (6 bases). Trimming removed 1 base from V and 4 bases from J, with 11 bases in between. Germline CDR1 and CDR2: SGDLS and YYNGEE. This CDR3 has 14 residues. In DNA, the CDR3 is TGTGCCAGCAGCGTACGTGCACAGGGCACTGAAGCTTTCTTT. Its translation is CASSVRAQGTEAFF.

The chain has TRBV30 and TRBJ2-6, with TRBD1 identical over 9 bases. The germline V gene encodes CDR1 GTSNPN and CDR2 SVGIG (reference sequence). The V segment lost 7 bases and the J segment 2 bases; nucleotides outside the gene matches: 9. The CDR3 length is 16 residues. The CDR3 nucleotides are TGTGCCTCGACCGGGACAGGGCTTACTGGGGCCAACGTCCTGACTTTC. This codes for CASTGTGLTGANVLTF.

The rearrangement links TRBV30 to TRBJ2-5; a possible D gene is TRBD1 (7 bases). CDR3 size: 14 residues. Germline V gene lookup returns CDR1 GTSNPN and CDR2 SVGIG (reference sequence). The V end was cut by 4 bases, the J end by 1 base, with 13 bases between. The CDR3 DNA follows: TGTGCCTGGATGGGCAGGGGGGTCCAAGAGACCCAGTACTTC. Translated: CAWMGRGVQETQYF.

This clone was observed a handful of times. The gene calls are TRBV3-1 (or the pseudogene TRBV3-2) and TRBJ2-7; the match to TRBD1 covers 8 bases. Germline CDR1 reads LGHDT; CDR2 reads YNNKEL (reference sequence). The trim removed 1 base at V and 6 bases at J, leaving 11 bases unmatched. The CDR3 consists of 16 residues. Here the CDR3 reads CASSQALDREDPEQYF. The CDR3 nucleotides are TGTGCCAGCAGCCAAGCCTTGGACAGGGAGGATCCCGAGCAGTACTTC.

The rearrangement joins TRBV19 to TRBJ2-7; D not resolved. This CDR3 has 12 residues. V lost 5 bases and J lost 2, with 7 bases in between. Germline CDR1 and CDR2: LNHDA and SQIVND (reference sequence). For the CDR3, the DNA is TGTGCCAGTAGTGCAGCGACCTACGAGCAGTACTTC. Protein: CASSAATYEQYF.

The V gene is TRBV12-3 or TRBV12-4, the J gene TRBJ2-1; TRBD2 might be the D (5 bases). Trimming stripped 5 bases from V and 15 bases from J, with 14 bases between. The CDR3 spans 11 residues. The CDR3 sequence: CASSARDSGFF. DNA for the CDR3: TGTGCCAGCAGTGCCCGGGATTCGGGGTTCTTC.

The chain employs TRBV7-9 and TRBJ2-1; 10 nucleotides agree with TRBD2. This CDR3 spans 14 amino acids. V shed 10 bases and J 9 bases; nucleotides not matched to a gene: 12. The germline V gene has CDR1 SEHNR and CDR2 FQNEAQ (reference sequence). The CDR3 nucleotides read TGTGCCAACGTCCGGTTAGCGGGAGGCGTTGAGCAGTTCTTC. It encodes CANVRLAGGVEQFF.

The chain joins TRBV14 to TRBJ1-1; D is ambiguous. Per germline, CDR1 SGHDN and CDR2 FVKESK. CDR3 length equals 13 residues. V dropped 2 bases and J dropped 7 bases, with 11 bases sitting between them. CDR3 sequence: CASSQLLGGEAFF. The CDR3 region has the DNA TGTGCCAGCAGCCAACTCCTGGGAGGTGAAGCTTTCTTT.

The J gene is TRBJ2-7, the V gene TRBV6-5; D gene ambiguous. Trimming cost V 6 bases and J 6 bases, with 21 bases left between them. The CDR3 extends over 15 amino acids. From germline, CDR1 is MNHEY and CDR2 SVGAGI. The CDR3 spells CASRRDTLTSSEQYF. DNA for the CDR3: TGTGCCAGCAGAAGAGACACGCTAACCTCGAGCGAGCAGTACTTC.

The V call is TRBV18, the J call TRBJ2-2, with 7 positions matching TRBD1. The CDR3 is 16 amino acids. J was trimmed by 2 bases and V by 2 bases; bases with no gene match: 5. In germline, CDR1 is KGHSH, CDR2 LQKENI. CDR3 loop: CASSPRGQGNTGELFF. As DNA, the CDR3 is TGTGCCAGCTCACCAAGGGGGCAGGGTAACACCGGGGAGCTGTTTTTT.

The chain has TRBV6-1 and TRBJ2-7; possibly TRBD2 for D (5 bases). CDR1 is MNHNS, CDR2 SASEGT, per germline. V shed 3 bases and J shed 6 bases, with 12 bases lying between them. The CDR3 runs 13 residues. The CDR3 nucleotides are TGTGCCAGCAGTGAGAGGGTCTGGGGCGAGCAGTACTTC. This codes for CASSERVWGEQYF.

V gene TRBV15 combines with J gene TRBJ1-5, with unresolved D. The CDR3 contains 13 residues. V lost 2 bases and J lost 4, with 6 bases in between. The germline V gene has CDR1 LNHNV and CDR2 YYDKDF (reference sequence). The CDR3 bases are TGTGCCACCAGCAGACAACATAATCAGCCCCAGCATTTT. Amino acids: CATSRQHNQPQHF.

This CDR3 reads CASSPLTAGLAGGPQETQYF. The CDR3 nucleotides are TGTGCCAGCAGCCCCCTTACAGCAGGACTAGCGGGAGGACCACAAGAGACCCAGTACTTC. The chain carries TRBV6-2 or TRBV6-3 and TRBJ2-5; 14 bases are a match to TRBD2. The CDR3 consists of 20 residues. V lost 6 bases, J lost 2 bases, and 17 bases stayed unmatched. Germline CDR1 MNHEY, CDR2 SVGEGT.

This chain joins TRBV30 and TRBJ1-3, with 8 nucleotides matching TRBD1. Trimming removed 5 bases from V and 2 bases from J; junction bases left unmatched: 5. Germline assignment: CDR1 GTSNPN and CDR2 SVGIG (reference sequence). The CDR3 extends over 14 amino acids. CDR3 sequence (DNA): TGTGCCTGGGGGCGGGACAGGCCTGGAAACACCATATATTTT. Encoded protein: CAWGRDRPGNTIYF.

This clone appeared once. The chain has TRBV6-6 and TRBJ2-1, with TRBD2 matching 13 bases. Losses at the gene ends were 8 bases for V and 6 bases for J; bases not matched to a gene: 7. The CDR3 is made up of 15 amino acids. The germline CDR1 and CDR2 sequences are MNHNY and SVGAGI (reference sequence). CDR3 loop: CASQARLAGGNEQFF. DNA for the CDR3: TGTGCCAGCCAAGCTCGACTAGCGGGAGGCAATGAGCAGTTCTTC.

The chain employs TRBV7-2 and TRBJ2-4; a weak D match, TRBD1 (5 bases). V gave up 0 bases and J gave up 8 bases, with 14 bases separating them. Germline CDR1 is SGHTA and CDR2 is FQGNSA. The CDR3 covers 15 residues. CDR3 sequence reads: CASSLALFGADIQYF. The CDR3 DNA is TGTGCCAGCAGCTTAGCGCTATTTGGGGCGGACATTCAGTACTTC.

This chain links TRBV5-6 with TRBJ1-2, with 7 nucleotides matching TRBD1. The CDR3 runs to 15 residues. The J segment lost 4 bases and the V segment lost 4 bases, leaving 10 bases of the junction unmatched. Germline-derived CDR1 and CDR2 are SGHDT and YYEEEE. DNA for the CDR3: TGTGCCAGCAGCGTGCTGGTTGACAGGGTCTATGGCTACACCTTC. Translation gives CASSVLVDRVYGYTF.

The V gene is TRBV6-5, the J gene TRBJ1-1, with D possibly matching TRBD1 (6 bases). The CDR3 has 15 amino acids. V was cut by 6 bases and J by 0 bases, with 14 bases left in between. Per germline, CDR1 MNHEY and CDR2 SVGAGI. The CDR3 region is CASRPQGFMNTEAFF. CDR3 bases: TGTGCCAGCAGACCACAGGGTTTTATGAACACTGAAGCTTTCTTT.

This chain uses TRBV7-9 with TRBJ1-4; 7 bases agree with TRBD1. Germline assignment: CDR1 SEHNR and CDR2 FQNEAQ (reference sequence). V lost 5 bases, J lost 5 bases, and 11 bases stayed unmatched. The CDR3 contains 16 residues. The DNA for the CDR3 is TGTGCCAGCAGCATTCACAGGGGTGGGCAGAATGAAAAACTGTTTTTT. This sequence encodes CASSIHRGGQNEKLFF.

V and J are TRBV27 and TRBJ2-1, with 8 bases that match TRBD1. The CDR3 is 14 amino acids. Losses at the gene ends were 2 bases for V and 7 bases for J; bases not matched to a gene: 4. Germline V gene sequence: CDR1 MNHEY, CDR2 SMNVEV (reference sequence). The CDR3 protein is CASSLGRGLNEQFF. Here the CDR3 DNA reads TGTGCCAGCAGTTTAGGCAGGGGGCTTAATGAGCAGTTCTTC.

The chain is built from TRBV28 and TRBJ2-7, with 11 nucleotides matching TRBD1. CDR3 length: 14 amino acids. CDR1 and CDR2 from the germline V gene are MDHEN and SYDVKM. The junction had 4 bases not matched to a gene; V was cut back by 5 bases and J by 4 bases. The chain's CDR3 is CASSGQGATYEQYF. The CDR3 bases are TGTGCCAGCAGTGGACAGGGGGCGACTTACGAGCAGTACTTC.

This chain joins TRBV18 and TRBJ2-3, with a weak D call TRBD2 (6 bases). CDR3 length equals 17 residues. Germline loops: CDR1 KGHSH, CDR2 LQKENI. V shed 0 bases and J shed 2 bases, with 15 bases lying between them. CDR3 amino acids: CASSPPTGGDFTDTQYF. The CDR3 DNA is TGTGCCAGCTCACCACCGACTGGCGGGGACTTCACAGATACGCAGTATTTT.

There are a few counts of this clone. The genes are TRBV2 and TRBJ1-2, with 9 bases lining up with TRBD1. Germline V CDR1 and CDR2: SNHLY, FYNNEI. This CDR3 spans 14 amino acids. V dropped 6 bases and J dropped 4; count of bases not matched to a gene: 6. CDR3 amino acids: CASRPGQGGYGYTF. DNA for the CDR3: TGTGCCAGCAGGCCGGGACAGGGCGGCTATGGCTACACCTTC. Supplemented by reference TRBV2 and TRBJ1-2, the full variable domain reads EPEVTQTPSHQVTQMGQEVILRCVPISNHLYFYWYRQILGQKVEFLVSFYNNEISEKSEIFDDQFSVERPDGSNFTLKIRSTKLEDSAMYFCASRPGQGGYGYTFGSGTRLTVV.

V and J are TRBV15 and TRBJ2-2; 11 bases line up with TRBD2. This CDR3 region has 20 residues. CDR1 LNHNV and CDR2 YYDKDF come from the germline V gene (reference sequence). The junction had 12 bases not matched to a gene; V was cut back by 0 bases and J by 3 bases. The CDR3 DNA reads TGTGCCACCAGCAGAGATCGGGCAGGGGTAGCGGGAGGGTACACCGGGGAGCTGTTTTTT. It encodes CATSRDRAGVAGGYTGELFF. Using reference TRBV15 and TRBJ2-2 for the parts outside the CDR3, the full variable domain is DAMVIQNPRYQVTQFGKPVTLSCSQTLNHNVMYWYQQKSSQAPKLLFHYYDKDFNNEADTPDNFQSRRPNTSFCFLDIRSPGLGDTAMYLCATSRDRAGVAGGYTGELFFGEGSRLTVL.